This T cell receptor beta chain comes out of a study of CD8+ T cells in alopecia areata. Across the study: Treated patients swallowed 5 to 10 mg of oral tofacitinib twice daily.

Extraction and reverse transcription of RNA yielded cDNA as the sequencing template. Sequencing was performed with immunoSEQ multiplex PCR; in TCRdb, only in-frame clones are kept and a portion is missing. The sample records 150,000 to 200,000 clones, around 60% being singletons. From germline, CDR1 is MGHRA and CDR2 YSYEKL. V gave up 0 bases and J gave up 4 bases, with 12 bases separating them. The CDR3 sequence is 16 residues long. In alopecia areata patients, both lesional scalp punch biopsies and peripheral blood were collected. The V gene is TRBV4-1, the J gene TRBJ2-2; D is possibly TRBD2 (6 bases). This TCR was recovered from a human donor with alopecia areata. The sample consisted of CD4+ T cells sorted from blood, taken at week 0. The CDR3 region is CASSQEGSRGTGELFF. In DNA form, the CDR3 reads TGCGCCAGCAGCCAAGAGGGATCGCGGGGCACCGGGGAGCTGTTTTTT.